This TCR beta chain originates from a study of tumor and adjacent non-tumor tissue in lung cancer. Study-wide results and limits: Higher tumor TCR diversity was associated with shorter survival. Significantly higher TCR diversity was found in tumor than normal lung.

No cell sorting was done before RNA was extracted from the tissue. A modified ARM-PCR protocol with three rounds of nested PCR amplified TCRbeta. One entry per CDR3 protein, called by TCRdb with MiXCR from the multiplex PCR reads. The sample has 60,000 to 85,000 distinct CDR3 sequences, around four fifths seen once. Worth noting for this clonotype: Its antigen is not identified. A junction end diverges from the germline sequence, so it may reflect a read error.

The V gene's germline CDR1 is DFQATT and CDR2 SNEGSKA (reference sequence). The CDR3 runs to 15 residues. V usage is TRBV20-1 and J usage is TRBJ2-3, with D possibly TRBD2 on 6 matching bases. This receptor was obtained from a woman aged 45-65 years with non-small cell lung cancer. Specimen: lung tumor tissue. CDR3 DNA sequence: TGCAGTGCTAGAGACGGGGGAATTCACATAGATACTCAGTATTTT. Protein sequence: CSARDGGIHIDTQYF.